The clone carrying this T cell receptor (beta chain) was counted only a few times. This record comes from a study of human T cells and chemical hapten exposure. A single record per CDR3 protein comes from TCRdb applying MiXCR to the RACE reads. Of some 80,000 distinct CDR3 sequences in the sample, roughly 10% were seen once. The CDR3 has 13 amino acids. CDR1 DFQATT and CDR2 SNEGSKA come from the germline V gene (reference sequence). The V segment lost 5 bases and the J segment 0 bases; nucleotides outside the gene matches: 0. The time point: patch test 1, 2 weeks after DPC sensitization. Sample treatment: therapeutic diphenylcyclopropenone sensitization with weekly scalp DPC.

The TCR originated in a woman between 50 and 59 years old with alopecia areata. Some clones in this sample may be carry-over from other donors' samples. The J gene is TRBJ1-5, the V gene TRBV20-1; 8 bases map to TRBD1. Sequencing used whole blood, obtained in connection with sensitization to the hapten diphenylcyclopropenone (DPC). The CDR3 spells CSAQGASNQPQHF. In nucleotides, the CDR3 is TGCAGTGCTCAGGGGGCTAGCAATCAGCCCCAGCATTTT.